This T cell receptor (beta chain) was obtained from a study of sequential checkpoint blockade in melanoma. Study in general: Both treatment sequences were followed by maintenance nivolumab.

Libraries were prepared by immunoSEQ multiplex PCR; TCRdb keeps only in-frame clonotypes and omits some of them. Seen here are under 13,000 clones, approximately 67% observed once, and the top ten hold around 30%. Treatment: randomized to nivolumab then ipilimumab (arm A) or the reverse (arm B). Sorted cells were live CD3+CD8+, lacking CD19 and CD56, from PBMCs. This CDR3 spans 15 amino acids. The V end was cut by 4 bases, the J end by 4 bases, with 16 bases between. Germline CDR1 SGHTA, CDR2 FQGNSA. V usage is TRBV7-2 and J usage is TRBJ2-5, with D tentatively TRBD1 (6 bases). The source of this sequence is a human donor with melanoma. The sample consisted of CD8+ T cells sorted from blood (inferred from file names), taken from a patient given nivolumab and ipilimumab in sequence. CDR3 coding DNA: TGTGCCAGCAGCTGGATGGTGGGACACCGAGAGACCCAGTACTTC. Protein sequence: CASSWMVGHRETQYF.